The sequence of this T cell receptor (beta chain) was determined in a study of blood T cell repertoires in COVID-19. Study background: Samples came from the United States, Italy and Spain, spanning acute and convalescent COVID-19. The cDNA or gDNA used as material had been derived from T cells, B-cell-depleted T cells, or PBMCs.

Under the authors' procedure: Estimated nucleated cell counts came from reference gene primer amplification. Profiled with immunoSEQ multiplex PCR; TCRdb holds only in-frame clones, not every one. The V and J calls and clone size come from that table; D and trimming were worked out from the DNA. The sample holds 45,000 to 55,000 clones, around 84% seen once. The sequenced sample consisted of peripheral blood. The receptor comes from a man aged 45-65 years with acute or convalescent COVID-19.

CDR3 protein: CASSLDGGSFYNEQFF. Written as DNA, the CDR3 is TGTGCCAGCAGCTTAGATGGCGGGAGCTTCTACAATGAGCAGTTCTTC. This chain uses TRBV7-8 with TRBJ2-1, with 7 bases identical to TRBD2. Germline loops: CDR1 SGHVS, CDR2 FQNEAQ. The CDR3 consists of 16 residues. The V and J ends lost 1 base and 3 bases, in that order; junction bases with no gene match: 6.